These 29 T cell receptor beta chains came from one sample sequenced in a study of blood T cell repertoires in COVID-19. Data came from immunoSEQ multiplex PCR; TCRdb stores just in-frame clones and leaves some out. Counted here are a few hundred thousand clones, around 87% occurring once; the ten biggest clones make up more than 6.5%. Sequences were obtained from peripheral blood. The receptors derive from a woman in her 70s with active or convalescent COVID-19.

This chain uses TRBV7-2 with TRBJ1-6, with 11 bases aligning to TRBD1. V lost 5 bases, J lost 1 base, and 10 bases stayed unmatched. The germline gives CDR1 SGHTA, CDR2 FQGNSA. The CDR3 runs to 19 residues. The CDR3 DNA reads as TGTGCCAGCAGCCCTGGACAGGGGGCCGTCGTTTCCTATAATTCACCCCTCCACTTT. Translating gives CASSPGQGAVVSYNSPLHF.

This chain joins TRBV20-1 and TRBJ1-2, with no clear D. CDR1 DFQATT and CDR2 SNEGSKA come from the germline V gene (reference sequence). Trimming removed 6 bases from V and 8 bases from J, with 13 bases in between. The CDR3 runs 11 residues. The CDR3 loop is CSARRGGGYTF. The CDR3 DNA sequence: TGCAGTGCCAGGAGAGGAGGAGGCTACACCTTC.

A single count supports this clone. J is TRBJ2-7 and V is TRBV10-2; TRBD2 might be the D (6 bases). V gave up 8 bases and J gave up 10 bases, with 15 bases separating them. This CDR3 is 11 amino acids long. Germline V gene sequence: CDR1 WSHSY, CDR2 SAAADI. CDR3 sequence reads: CASLRDSEQYF. In DNA, the CDR3 is TGCGCCAGCCTCCGGGACTCTGAACAGTACTTC.

The V and J genes are TRBV20-1 and TRBJ1-1; TRBD1 might be the D (6 bases). This CDR3 has 13 residues. V was clipped by 3 bases and J by 4 bases, with 12 bases between them. Per the germline V gene, CDR1 is DFQATT and CDR2 is SNEGSKA (reference sequence). The CDR3 nucleotides read TGCAGTGCTAGTCAGGGGTTGGGCACTGAAGCTTTCTTT. Its protein is CSASQGLGTEAFF.

This clone was seen a handful of times. This chain uses TRBV19 with TRBJ1-2; 7 bases fit TRBD1. This CDR3 contains 14 residues. Germline-derived CDR1 and CDR2 are LNHDA and SQIVND (reference sequence). The V and J ends lost 6 bases and 3 bases, in that order; junction bases with no gene match: 7. CDR3 sequence reads: CASRPDRDYYGYTF. The CDR3 DNA reads TGTGCCAGTAGACCTGACAGGGACTACTATGGCTACACCTTC. The full variable domain, rest sourced from reference TRBV19 and TRBJ1-2, is DGGITQSPKYLFRKEGQNVTLSCEQNLNHDAMYWYRQDPGQGLRLIYYSQIVNDFQKGDIAEGYSVSREKKESFPLTVTSAQKNPTAFYLCASRPDRDYYGYTFGSGTRLTVV.

This clone was seen more than once but under ten times. This sequence joins TRBV6-5 and TRBJ2-1; D may be TRBD1 (6 bases). Between the trimmed V and J ends, which lost 7 bases and 0 bases, there was a span of 13 bases. In germline, CDR1 is MNHEY, CDR2 SVGAGI. This CDR3 is built from 15 residues. This CDR3 reads CASTSGQFSYNEQFF. The CDR3 coding sequence is TGTGCCAGCACCAGCGGACAGTTCTCCTACAATGAGCAGTTCTTC.

The chain recombines TRBV9 with TRBJ2-5; D is unresolved. The V end lost 5 bases, the J end lost 0 bases, and 14 bases lay between the germline ends. The germline CDR1 and CDR2 sequences are SGDLS and YYNGEE. The CDR3 has 15 amino acids. The CDR3 nucleotides read TGTGCCAGCAGTGTTAATCCAGGTGACCAAGAGACCCAGTACTTC. It codes for CASSVNPGDQETQYF.

The chain joins TRBV6-1 to TRBJ2-3; D is perhaps TRBD1 (5 bases). Deletions cut 3 bases from V and 10 bases from J, with 8 bases between. The CDR3 contains 11 residues. Germline V gene sequence: CDR1 MNHNS, CDR2 SASEGT. The CDR3 sequence is CASSDRDAQYF. The CDR3 DNA reads TGTGCCAGCAGTGACAGGGATGCGCAGTATTTT.

The chain is built from TRBV5-1 and TRBJ1-5, with D maybe TRBD1 (6 bases). Germline V CDR1 and CDR2: SGHRS, YFSETQ. The V and J ends lost 4 bases and 4 bases respectively, with 15 bases between them. This CDR3 region has 15 residues. The CDR3 DNA follows: TGCGCCAGCAGCCCCGTTGGGGGCTCGAATCAGCCCCAGCATTTT. It specifies CASSPVGGSNQPQHF.

The V call is TRBV6-5, the J call TRBJ1-5, with D maybe TRBD1 (6 bases). This CDR3 spans 14 amino acids. Germline V gene lookup returns CDR1 MNHEY and CDR2 SVGAGI. Trimming removed 5 bases at V and 6 bases at J, with 14 bases between. CDR3 nucleotides: TGTGCCAGCAGTCATCCAGGGGCGGCTCAGCCCCAGCATTTT. It translates to CASSHPGAAQPQHF.

On this clone: Other nucleotide sequences in the sample specify the same CDR3. The V and J genes are TRBV2 and TRBJ2-3, with 7 bases fitting TRBD1. The junction had 2 bases not matched to a gene; V was cut back by 4 bases and J by 4 bases. This CDR3 comprises 13 residues. Germline V lookup: CDR1 SNHLY, CDR2 FYNNEI. DNA for the CDR3: TGTGCCAGCAGTGGACAGGGCCCAGATACGCAGTATTTT. Translated, it gives CASSGQGPDTQYF.

V usage is TRBV7-9 and J usage is TRBJ2-1; D perhaps matches TRBD2 (5 bases). V gave up 1 base and J gave up 6 bases, with 19 bases separating them. Germline CDR1 SEHNR, CDR2 FQNEAQ (reference sequence). CDR3 length equals 17 residues. CDR3 loop: CASSLGGKGRRFNEQFF. CDR3 coding DNA: TGTGCCAGCAGCTTAGGTGGAAAAGGCAGGAGGTTCAATGAGCAGTTCTTC.

J is TRBJ2-7 and V is TRBV5-1, with 7 nucleotides matching TRBD2. V lost 0 bases and J lost 6; bases outside the gene matches: 18. This CDR3 has 18 amino acids. Looked up from germline, CDR1 is SGHRS and CDR2 is YFSETQ. The CDR3 DNA follows: TGCGCCAGCAGCTTGGTCTCTCTAGCGGACGTTCCTGTCGGCGAGCAGTACTTC. Its translation is CASSLVSLADVPVGEQYF.

V is TRBV7-2 and J is TRBJ2-2, with 8 bases matching TRBD2. The V segment lost 7 bases and the J segment 6 bases; nucleotides outside the gene matches: 7. Germline assignment: CDR1 SGHTA and CDR2 FQGNSA. CDR3 length: 14 residues. The CDR3 protein is CASNRVAGSGELFF. The CDR3 DNA reads TGTGCCAGCAACAGGGTAGCGGGGTCCGGGGAGCTGTTTTTT.

The rearrangement uses TRBV5-6 and TRBJ1-5; D ambiguous. V was trimmed by 3 bases and J by 2 bases, leaving 15 bases between them. The CDR3 runs to 16 residues. The germline gives CDR1 SGHDT, CDR2 YYEEEE. The CDR3 here is CASSSGRPSGNQPQHF. In nucleotides, the CDR3 is TGTGCCAGCAGCTCGGGAAGGCCCTCCGGCAATCAGCCCCAGCATTTT. The full variable domain, with the rest looked up from reference TRBV5-6 and TRBJ1-5, is DAGVTQSPTHLIKTRGQQVTLRCSPKSGHDTVSWYQQALGQGPQFIFQYYEEEERQRGNFPDRFSGHQFPNYSSELNVNALLLGDSALYLCASSSGRPSGNQPQHFGDGTRLSIL.

This chain links TRBV5-6 with TRBJ1-5; D is ambiguous. The CDR3 has 14 amino acids. The germline CDR1 and CDR2 sequences are SGHDT and YYEEEE. The V end was cut by 1 base, the J end by 6 bases, with 11 bases between. CDR3 sequence (DNA): TGTGCCAGCAGCTTGTGGGCTAAGAGTCAGCCCCAGCATTTT. Protein sequence: CASSLWAKSQPQHF.

The V call is TRBV6-5, the J call TRBJ2-5; TRBD1 aligns across 8 bases. With V trimmed by 6 bases and J by 1 base, 4 bases remained unmatched. Germline V gene sequence: CDR1 MNHEY, CDR2 SVGAGI. This CDR3 has 14 residues. The chain's CDR3 is CASSPGQAQETQYF. The CDR3 nucleotides read TGTGCCAGCAGCCCGGGACAGGCCCAAGAGACCCAGTACTTC.

CDR3 region: CAMAGDGKTSTDTQYF. CDR3 nucleotide sequence: TGTGCCATGGCCGGCGACGGGAAAACTAGCACAGATACGCAGTATTTT. The chain uses TRBV2 and TRBJ2-3; possibly TRBD2 for D (5 bases). Trimming left V 10 bases short and J 0 bases short, with 20 bases between. The germline V gene has CDR1 SNHLY and CDR2 FYNNEI. The CDR3 has 16 amino acids.

The chain joins TRBV29-1 to TRBJ1-1; tentatively, D is TRBD1 (5 bases). Germline CDR1 SQVTM, CDR2 ANQGSEA. V was trimmed by 5 bases and J by 3 bases, leaving 13 bases between them. This CDR3 spans 13 amino acids. CDR3 DNA: TGCAGCGTTAATTCCTGGGGGGACACTGAAGCTTTCTTT. It specifies CSVNSWGDTEAFF.

V is TRBV3-1 (or the pseudogene TRBV3-2) and J is TRBJ1-2; tentative D call: TRBD1 (5 bases). Germline V gives CDR1 LGHDT, CDR2 YNNKEL (reference sequence). Trimming took off 4 bases at V and 7 bases at J, with 19 bases between the two ends. The CDR3 consists of 15 residues. CDR3 in DNA: TGTGCCAGCAGCCCAATGGCCGGGGGGGAGGTTGGCTACACCTTC. It yields the protein CASSPMAGGEVGYTF.

On this clone itself: The sample holds other DNA sequences that translate to the same CDR3. V is TRBV12-3 or TRBV12-4 and J is TRBJ1-4; D not resolved. V was cut by 3 bases and J by 8 bases, with 4 bases left in between. The CDR3 is 11 residues long. Written as DNA, the CDR3 is TGTGCCAGCAGTTTGAGGGAAAAACTGTTTTTT. Translation gives CASSLREKLFF.

This clone has a single count. V and J are TRBV9 and TRBJ1-6; a weak D match, TRBD1 (6 bases). This CDR3 has 16 residues. The V gene's germline CDR1 is SGDLS and CDR2 YYNGEE. Between the trimmed V and J ends, which lost 0 bases and 10 bases, there was a span of 17 bases. This CDR3 reads CASSVAPTGRESPLHF. CDR3 coding DNA: TGTGCCAGCAGCGTAGCCCCCACAGGGAGGGAATCACCCCTCCACTTT.

This rearrangement joins TRBV7-2 to TRBJ1-5; no reliable D call. The CDR3 sequence is 17 residues long. V lost 2 bases to trimming and J lost 1 base, with 15 bases between them. The V gene's germline CDR1 is SGHTA and CDR2 FQGNSA. The CDR3 sequence: CASSLMSLIQSNQPQHF. DNA for the CDR3: TGTGCCAGCAGCTTAATGTCATTGATACAAAGCAATCAGCCCCAGCATTTT.

CDR3 sequence reads: CASSYAGTLASNEQFF. CDR3 DNA sequence: TGTGCCAGCAGTTACGCCGGGACTCTCGCCTCCAATGAGCAGTTCTTC. The chain links TRBV6-5 to TRBJ2-1, with D possibly being TRBD2 (6 bases). The V and J ends lost 2 bases and 6 bases respectively, with 17 bases between them. In germline, CDR1 is MNHEY, CDR2 SVGAGI. The CDR3 is 16 residues long.

V gene TRBV7-2 combines with J gene TRBJ1-2, with 7 bases lining up with TRBD1. J was trimmed by 7 bases and V by 1 base; bases with no gene match: 3. The CDR3 runs to 13 residues. The V gene's germline CDR1 is SGHTA and CDR2 FQGNSA. Written as DNA, the CDR3 is TGTGCCAGCAGCTTAGGAGGGGGCGTTGGCTACACCTTC. Translated, it gives CASSLGGGVGYTF.

V gene TRBV25-1 combines with J gene TRBJ1-4; unclear D gene. V was clipped by 4 bases and J by 10 bases, with 22 bases between them. Per germline, CDR1 MGHDK and CDR2 SYGVNS. CDR3 length: 16 residues. The CDR3 here is CASSGPSVRGGGKLFF. The DNA of the CDR3 is TGTGCCAGCAGTGGACCAAGTGTTCGGGGTGGAGGAAAACTGTTTTTT.

This clone has just one count. V gene TRBV5-1 combines with J gene TRBJ2-3; D possibly corresponds to TRBD1 (6 bases). This CDR3 has 16 amino acids. Germline values: CDR1 SGHRS, CDR2 YFSETQ. V lost 4 bases to trimming and J lost 5 bases, with 20 bases between them. Written as DNA, the CDR3 is TGCGCCAGCAGCCCTGGCCCTACAGGGAGTGGAGATACGCAGTATTTT. Translation: CASSPGPTGSGDTQYF.

The rearrangement uses TRBV7-2 and TRBJ1-6; D may be TRBD1 (5 bases). Deletions cut 1 base from V and 7 bases from J, with 20 bases between. The germline V gene has CDR1 SGHTA and CDR2 FQGNSA. The CDR3 length is 18 residues. This CDR3 reads CASSLVSVPRDSNSPLHF. CDR3 nucleotides: TGTGCCAGCAGCTTAGTTTCGGTGCCCCGGGACTCCAATTCACCCCTCCACTTT. The complete variable domain, with remaining parts taken from reference TRBV7-2 and TRBJ1-6, reads GAGVSQSPSNKVTEKGKDVELRCDPISGHTALYWYRQSLGQGLEFLIYFQGNSAPDKSGLPSDRFSAERTGGSVSTLTIQRTQQEDSAVYLCASSLVSVPRDSNSPLHFGNGTRLTVT.

The rearrangement uses TRBV11-1 and TRBJ1-1; D remains ambiguous. Germline-derived CDR1 and CDR2 are SGHAT and FQDESV (reference sequence). Trimming shortened V by 5 bases and J by 8 bases, and 15 bases separated the two germline ends. CDR3 length: 13 amino acids. CDR3 protein: CASSDSFSTEAFF. CDR3 coding DNA: TGTGCCAGCAGCGATTCGTTTAGCACAGAAGCTTTCTTT.